What follows describes a single T cell receptor (beta chain). This entry is derived from a study of control samples from healthy donors and cancer patients. Assay: immunoSEQ multiplex PCR; the TCRdb copy retains only in-frame clones and omits some. The sample gives fewer than 200,000 clones, almost 90% of which show up once; roughly 5% is in the top ten. The specimen sequenced was blood. This clonotype originated in a woman between 25 and 40 years old in good health.

The CDR3, as DNA: TGTGCCAGCAGCTTAGCCTCGGGGGGCCGCACAGATACGCAGTATTTT. This gives the protein CASSLASGGRTDTQYF. The chain employs TRBV7-2 and TRBJ2-3; tentative D call: TRBD2 (7 bases). Deletions cut 0 bases from V and 1 base from J, with 11 bases between. This CDR3 is 16 amino acids long. Germline CDR1 SGHTA, CDR2 FQGNSA.